The 15 T cell receptor beta chains below all came from one sample that was sequenced in a study of blood T cell repertoires in COVID-19. Produced via immunoSEQ multiplex PCR; TCRdb's table is partial and in-frame only. Here the sample spans approximately 210,000 clones, just under 85% being singletons. Specimen: peripheral blood. The receptors were sampled from a woman between 65 and 79 years old with active or convalescent COVID-19.

This clone was seen only once. The V gene is TRBV14, the J gene TRBJ2-1; tentatively, D is TRBD2 (6 bases). This CDR3 comprises 13 residues. V shed 4 bases and J shed 8 bases, with 12 bases lying between them. The germline V gene has CDR1 SGHDN and CDR2 FVKESK. The CDR3 region has the DNA TGTGCCAGCAGCCGGGGGGATGGGTATGAGCAGTTCTTC. Protein: CASSRGDGYEQFF.

The rearrangement links TRBV6-5 to TRBJ1-2; 10 positions agree with TRBD1. Germline CDR1 and CDR2: MNHEY and SVGAGI. V lost 7 bases to trimming and J lost 8 bases; unmatched junction nucleotides: 10. There are 14 residues in the CDR3. CDR3 bases: TGTGCCAGCACCGGGGGACAGGGGACTTCGGGCTACACCTTC. Its protein product is CASTGGQGTSGYTF.

The CDR3 protein is CASSLAQDQPQHF. CDR3 bases: TGTGCCAGCAGTTTAGCTCAGGATCAGCCCCAGCATTTT. The V gene is TRBV27, the J gene TRBJ1-5; D not certain. The CDR3 length is 13 residues. CDR1 is MNHEY and CDR2 is SMNVEV in the germline V gene (reference sequence). The V end was cut by 2 bases, the J end by 5 bases, with 7 bases between.

The gene calls are TRBV28 and TRBJ2-2; tentative D call: TRBD2 (6 bases). Trimming pared 7 bases from V and 2 bases from J, leaving 14 bases between. Germline values: CDR1 MDHEN, CDR2 SYDVKM. This CDR3 is 15 amino acids long. CDR3 nucleotides: TGTGCCAGCACCCTCGGCGGGATAAACACCGGGGAGCTGTTTTTT. Encoded protein: CASTLGGINTGELFF. Based on the CDR3 plus reference TRBV28 and TRBJ2-2, the full variable domain is DVKVTQSSRYLVKRTGEKVFLECVQDMDHENMFWYRQDPGLGLRLIYFSYDVKMKEKGDIPEGYSVSREKKERFSLILESASTNQTSMYLCASTLGGINTGELFFGEGSRLTVL.

This rearrangement joins TRBV18 to TRBJ1-2; TRBD1 agrees at 9 bases. Germline lookup yields CDR1 KGHSH and CDR2 LQKENI. The CDR3 has 13 residues. V trimming: 2 bases; J trimming: 6 bases; junction bases outside the gene matches: 1. The CDR3 loop is CASSPTGGNGYTF. The CDR3 nucleotides are TGTGCCAGCTCACCAACAGGGGGCAATGGCTACACCTTC. The complete variable domain, with remaining parts taken from reference TRBV18 and TRBJ1-2, reads NAGVMQNPRHLVRRRGQEARLRCSPMKGHSHVYWYRQLPEEGLKFMVYLQKENIIDESGMPKERFSAEFPKEGPSILRIQQVVRGDSAAYFCASSPTGGNGYTFGSGTRLTVV.

The chain employs TRBV9 and TRBJ1-1; D is possibly TRBD1 (6 bases). The CDR3 totals 16 residues. CDR1 is SGDLS, CDR2 YYNGEE, per germline. Trimming shortened V by 3 bases and J by 0 bases, and 15 bases separated the two germline ends. This CDR3 reads CASSDYRAHMNTEAFF. CDR3 nucleotide sequence: TGTGCCAGCAGCGACTACAGGGCACACATGAACACTGAAGCTTTCTTT. The variable domain in full, with the rest retrieved from reference TRBV9 and TRBJ1-1, is DSGVTQTPKHLITATGQRVTLRCSPRSGDLSVYWYQQSLDQGLQFLIQYYNGEERAKGNILERFSAQQFPDLHSELNLSSLELGDSALYFCASSDYRAHMNTEAFFGQGTRLTVV.

The chain joins TRBV21-1 to TRBJ1-2; TRBD1, as called in the table, went unchecked against the DNA. TRBV21-1 is a listed pseudogene. The CDR3 is 13 residues long. The CDR3 sequence: CANISDRGNGYTF. The CDR3 bases are TGTGCCAACATTTCGGACAGGGGGAATGGCTACACCTTC.

This sequence joins TRBV11-2 and TRBJ2-5, with TRBD2 matching over 10 bases. The trim removed 2 bases at V and 4 bases at J, leaving 7 bases unmatched. From germline, CDR1 is SGHAT and CDR2 FQNNGV. The CDR3 extends over 16 amino acids. CDR3 sequence (DNA): TGTGCCAGCAGCTTAAGCGGGAGGGCCGCGGGAGAGACCCAGTACTTC. It specifies CASSLSGRAAGETQYF. The entire variable domain, with the rest obtained from reference TRBV11-2 and TRBJ2-5, is as follows: EAGVAQSPRYKIIEKRQSVAFWCNPISGHATLYWYQQILGQGPKLLIQFQNNGVVDDSQLPKDRFSAERLKGVDSTLKIQPAKLEDSAVYLCASSLSGRAAGETQYFGPGTRLLVL.

This clone was found once. Written as DNA, the CDR3 is TGCGCCAGCAGCTTGGAGGACTCGCGAAGGACCGGGGAGCTGTTTTTT. Translated: CASSLEDSRRTGELFF. The chain employs TRBV5-1 and TRBJ2-2; D might be TRBD2 (5 bases). The CDR3 contains 16 residues. The V end was cut by 0 bases, the J end by 5 bases, with 14 bases between. The V gene's germline CDR1 is SGHRS and CDR2 YFSETQ.

V gene TRBV7-9 combines with J gene TRBJ2-3; a possible D gene is TRBD1 (5 bases). V lost 5 bases and J lost 6, with 12 bases in between. Germline CDR1 and CDR2: SEHNR and FQNEAQ (reference sequence). The CDR3 is 13 amino acids. CDR3: CASSPRQQDTQYF. In DNA form, the CDR3 reads TGTGCCAGCAGCCCAAGACAGCAGGATACGCAGTATTTT.

This sequence joins TRBV20-1 and TRBJ2-7; 7 nucleotides line up with TRBD2. CDR3 size: 11 residues. Trimming at V came to 5 bases and at J to 6 bases, leaving 4 bases not matched to a gene. Germline V gene sequence: CDR1 DFQATT, CDR2 SNEGSKA (reference sequence). The CDR3 reads CSAGGRGEQYF. In DNA, the CDR3 is TGCAGTGCTGGCGGGAGAGGCGAGCAGTACTTC.

This chain links TRBV27 with TRBJ2-1; 7 nucleotides line up with TRBD2. V lost 3 bases and J lost 5; bases outside the gene matches: 7. This CDR3 is 15 amino acids long. Germline V gene sequence: CDR1 MNHEY, CDR2 SMNVEV (reference sequence). The CDR3 sequence: CASSFTRETDNEQFF. The CDR3, as DNA: TGTGCCAGCAGTTTTACGCGGGAGACCGACAATGAGCAGTTCTTC.

This clone has only one observation. The chain employs TRBV9 and TRBJ1-2; 9 bases match TRBD1. The CDR3 runs to 16 residues. CDR1 and CDR2 from the germline V gene are SGDLS and YYNGEE. After removal of 7 bases from V and 7 bases from J, the junction contained 17 bases not matched to a gene. The CDR3, as DNA: TGTGCCAGCCCCGAGCCGGGGTACAGGGGGCGGAGTGGCTACACCTTC. It yields the protein CASPEPGYRGRSGYTF.

This sequence joins TRBV5-4 and TRBJ1-4; D not resolved. V gave up 4 bases and J gave up 2 bases, with 15 bases separating them. Germline-derived CDR1 and CDR2 are SGHNT and YYREEE (reference sequence). The CDR3 is 16 residues long. The CDR3 sequence is CASSLGGHGTNEKLFF. The CDR3 DNA is TGTGCCAGCAGCCTGGGAGGGCATGGCACTAATGAAAAACTGTTTTTT.

This clone was recorded only once. V is TRBV19 and J is TRBJ2-3, with a tentative D call TRBD1 (6 bases). This CDR3 region has 15 residues. V lost 6 bases, J lost 5 bases, and 18 bases lay in between. Germline CDR1 reads LNHDA; CDR2 reads SQIVND (reference sequence). CDR3 sequence: CASRPGHETRDTQYF. The CDR3 DNA reads as TGTGCCAGTAGGCCGGGACACGAGACGAGAGATACGCAGTATTTT.